These T cell receptor beta chains were read from a single sample in a study of blood T cells in healthy people across ages. TCRdb recomputed calls from the 5' RACE reads with MiXCR, one row per CDR3 protein. Among roughly 1,100,000 distinct CDR3 sequences listed, 25% were seen once. These same records also appear under a second study, on T cells of mothers and their children.

Material for sequencing was blood. The receptors shown here come from a girl between 2 and 10 years old in good health. The CDR3 runs from the conserved cysteine through the conserved F or W. A D gene is named only where the DNA matches it firmly. Size is stated for part of the rows, as once, few or many counts, or as a class when the clone is expanded.

d_call j_call v_call clone_size cdr3_aa cdr3_nt
NA TRBJ2-5 TRBV5-1 few CASSLVAGDAETQSF TGCGCCAGCAGCTTGGTGGCCGGGGATGCTGAGACCCAGTCCTTC
TRBD2 TRBJ2-3 TRBV20-1 NA CSARTPSGGVTDTQYF TGCAGTGCTAGGACCCCTAGCGGGGGAGTGACAGATACGCAGTATTTT
NA TRBJ1-2 TRBV5-1 NA CASSLVSGAGYGYTF TGCGCCAGCAGCTTGGTGTCAGGGGCCGGCTATGGCTACACCTTC
TRBD1 TRBJ2-3 TRBV20-1 NA CSARDGTGAITDTQYF TGCAGTGCTAGAGACGGGACAGGGGCTATCACAGATACGCAGTATTTT
TRBD1 TRBJ1-5 TRBV12-3/TRBV12-4 NA CASTRGLSNQPQHF TGTGCCAGCACCAGGGGGCTTAGCAATCAGCCCCAGCATTTT
TRBD2 TRBJ2-5 TRBV9 few CASSARSGGEGETQYF TGTGCCAGCAGCGCCCGTAGCGGGGGCGAGGGGGAGACCCAGTACTTC
NA TRBJ2-7 TRBV10-3 NA CASSSGTAYYEQYF TGTGCCTCTAGCTCGGGTACAGCGTACTACGAGCAGTACTTC
TRBD1 TRBJ2-7 TRBV15 once CATSSVGTAIYEQYF TGTGCCACCAGCAGTGTCGGGACAGCGATATACGAGCAGTACTTC
NA TRBJ2-3 TRBV20-1 once CSAPGQTTDTQYF TGCAGTGCACCGGGACAAACAACAGATACGCAGTATTTT
NA TRBJ2-7 TRBV20-1 NA CSAGPLYEQYF TGCAGTGCTGGGCCCCTCTACGAGCAGTACTTC
TRBD2 TRBJ2-5 TRBV20-1 few CSVPLRAGVQETQYF TGCAGTGTCCCGTTACGAGCGGGGGTCCAAGAGACCCAGTACTTC
NA TRBJ2-7 TRBV11-2 NA CASSLAFLRGDTYEQYF TGTGCCAGCAGCTTAGCCTTTCTGAGGGGGGATACCTACGAGCAGTACTTC
TRBD2 TRBJ2-7 TRBV20-1 NA CSARDPLAGLYEQYF TGCAGTGCTAGAGATCCCCTAGCGGGCTTGTACGAGCAGTACTTC
NA TRBJ2-3 TRBV12-3/TRBV12-4 NA CASSSEIPTDTQYF TGTGCCAGCAGTTCTGAGATTCCAACAGATACGCAGTATTTT
TRBD1 TRBJ1-6 TRBV6-1 NA CASSPPGTGVTGSPLHF TGTGCCAGCAGTCCTCCCGGGACAGGGGTAACTGGATCACCCCTCCACTTT
NA TRBJ1-1 TRBV20-1 few CSASQQTATEAFF TGCAGTGCTAGCCAACAGACAGCTACTGAAGCTTTCTTT
NA TRBJ2-4 TRBV28 few CATRGLAKNIQYF TGTGCCACCAGGGGTCTAGCCAAAAACATTCAGTACTTC
NA TRBJ2-3 TRBV15 NA CATSRHQFPDTQYF TGTGCCACCAGCAGACACCAATTCCCCGATACGCAGTATTTT
NA TRBJ2-1 TRBV11-2 NA CASSPRTFFAEQFF TGTGCCAGCAGCCCAAGGACCTTCTTCGCTGAGCAGTTCTTC
NA TRBJ2-4 TRBV11-2 few CASSSPILTKNIQYF TGTGCCAGCAGCTCCCCTATCTTAACCAAAAACATTCAGTACTTC
NA TRBJ2-1 TRBV23-1 NA CASSQQTGCTYNEQFF TGCGCCAGCAGTCAACAAACAGGCTGCACCTACAATGAGCAGTTCTTC
NA TRBJ2-7 TRBV15 few CATSRGILYEQYF TGTGCCACCAGCAGAGGGATTCTTTACGAGCAGTACTTC
NA TRBJ1-1 TRBV6-2/TRBV6-3 NA CASRELEGGAFF TGTGCCAGCAGAGAACTTGAAGGCGGAGCTTTCTTT
NA TRBJ1-1 TRBV6-1 NA CASTDPNTEAFF TGTGCCAGCACTGACCCAAACACTGAAGCTTTCTTT
NA TRBJ1-5 TRBV4-2 few CASNGEVGQPQHF TGTGCCAGCAACGGCGAGGTTGGACAGCCCCAGCATTTT
NA TRBJ2-2 TRBV11-1 NA CASSPGRENTGELFF TGTGCCAGCAGCCCGGGACGAGAGAACACCGGGGAGCTGTTTTTT
NA TRBJ2-7 TRBV6-5 NA CASIAGAGAYEQYF TGTGCCAGCATCGCGGGGGCAGGGGCTTACGAGCAGTACTTC
TRBD1 TRBJ2-5 TRBV28 many CASSFGTGIKTQYF TGTGCCAGCAGTTTCGGGACAGGGATAAAGACCCAGTACTTC
NA TRBJ1-5 TRBV4-3 NA CASSPVLDRPQHF TGCGCCAGCAGCCCCGTATTGGATCGGCCCCAGCATTTT
NA TRBJ2-1 TRBV4-1 few CASSPPYGESERFF TGCGCCAGCAGCCCCCCCTACGGTGAATCTGAGCGGTTCTTC
NA TRBJ2-4 TRBV20-1 NA CSATTPAKNIQYF TGCAGTGCTACAACACCAGCCAAAAACATTCAGTACTTC
NA TRBJ2-1 TRBV5-1 NA CASSGRSALSYNEQFF TGCGCCAGCAGCGGAAGGTCCGCGCTCTCCTACAATGAGCAGTTCTTC
TRBD1 TRBJ1-2 TRBV15 NA CATSTWDRGNYGYTF TGTGCCACCAGCACGTGGGACAGGGGCAACTATGGCTACACCTTC
TRBD2 TRBJ2-7 TRBV29-1 NA CSVAIASGYEQYF TGCAGCGTTGCTATCGCTAGCGGTTACGAGCAGTACTTC
NA TRBJ2-2 TRBV7-8 many CASSLEVGAGELFF TGTGCCAGCAGCTTAGAAGTAGGAGCCGGGGAGCTGTTTTTT
NA TRBJ2-2 TRBV4-3 few CASSQDPGELFF TGCGCCAGCAGCCAAGATCCGGGGGAGCTGTTTTTT
NA TRBJ1-1 TRBV7-8 NA CASRPRGGNTEAFF TGTGCCAGCAGACCTAGGGGGGGGAACACTGAAGCTTTCTTT
NA TRBJ2-1 TRBV28 NA CASSLVVASYNEQFF TGTGCCAGCAGTTTGGTAGTAGCCTCCTACAATGAGCAGTTCTTC
NA TRBJ1-2 TRBV7-9 few CASSQGLHGYTF TGTGCCAGCAGCCAGGGACTTCATGGCTACACCTTC
NA TRBJ2-5 TRBV20-1 few CSARFGRETQYF TGCAGTGCTAGATTCGGAAGGGAGACCCAGTACTTC
NA TRBJ1-6 TRBV6-5 NA CASSYSGVTLHF TGTGCCAGCAGTTACTCAGGGGTAACCCTCCACTTT
NA TRBJ2-3 TRBV14 NA CASSQGPGLSTDTQYF TGTGCCAGCAGCCAAGGGCCGGGCCTTAGCACAGATACGCAGTATTTT
TRBD2 TRBJ2-3 TRBV2 few CAVLLAGAAYTQYF TGTGCCGTACTACTAGCGGGAGCTGCATATACGCAGTATTTT
NA TRBJ2-5 TRBV12-3/TRBV12-4 NA CASTKQGSRQETQYF TGTGCCAGCACCAAACAGGGAAGCAGACAAGAGACCCAGTACTTC
TRBD2 TRBJ2-7 TRBV3-1 few CASSQGRTSGISYEQYF TGTGCCAGCAGCCAAGGGCGGACTAGCGGGATCTCCTACGAGCAGTACTTC
NA TRBJ1-2 TRBV5-1 few CASSSQEGYGYTF TGCGCCAGCAGCTCCCAGGAGGGATATGGCTACACCTTC
NA TRBJ2-1 TRBV5-6 few CASSLVLRGEQFF TGTGCCAGCAGTTTGGTACTCCGGGGGGAGCAGTTCTTC
TRBD2 TRBJ2-7 TRBV9 few CASSVAGGANYEQYF TGTGCCAGCAGCGTAGCGGGAGGGGCGAATTACGAGCAGTACTTC
NA TRBJ1-4 TRBV27 NA CASSYFGQNEKLFF TGTGCCAGCAGTTACTTCGGACAGAATGAAAAACTGTTTTTT
NA TRBJ2-1 TRBV11-2 NA CASSLEGLGGNSFNEQFF TGTGCCAGCAGCTTAGAAGGGCTAGGGGGGAACTCATTCAATGAGCAGTTCTTC
TRBD1 TRBJ1-2 TRBV27 NA CASSYAGGDGYTF TGTGCCAGCAGTTACGCAGGGGGCGATGGCTACACCTTC